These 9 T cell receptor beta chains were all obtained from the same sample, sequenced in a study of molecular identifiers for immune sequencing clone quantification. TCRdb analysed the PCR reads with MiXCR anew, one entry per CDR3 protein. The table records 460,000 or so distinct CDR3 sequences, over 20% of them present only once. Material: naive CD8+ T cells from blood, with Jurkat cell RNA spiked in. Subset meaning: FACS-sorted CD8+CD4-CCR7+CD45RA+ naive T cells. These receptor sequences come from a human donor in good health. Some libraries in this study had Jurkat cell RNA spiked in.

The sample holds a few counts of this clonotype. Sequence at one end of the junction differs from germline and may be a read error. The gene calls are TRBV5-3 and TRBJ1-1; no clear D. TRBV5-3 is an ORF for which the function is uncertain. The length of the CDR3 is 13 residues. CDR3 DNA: TGTGCCAGCAGCTTTAGGCATAACACTGAAGCTTTCTTT. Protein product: CASSFRHNTEAFF.

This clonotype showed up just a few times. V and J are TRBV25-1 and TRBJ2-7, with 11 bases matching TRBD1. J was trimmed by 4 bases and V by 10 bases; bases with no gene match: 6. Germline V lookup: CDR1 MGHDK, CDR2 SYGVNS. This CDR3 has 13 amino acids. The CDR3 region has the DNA TGTGCCACCCAGGGGACAGGGGGTTACGAGCAGTACTTC. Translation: CATQGTGGYEQYF.

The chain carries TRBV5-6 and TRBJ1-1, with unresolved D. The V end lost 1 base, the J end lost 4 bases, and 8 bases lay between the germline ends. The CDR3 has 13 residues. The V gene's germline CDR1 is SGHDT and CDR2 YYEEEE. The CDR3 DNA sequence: TGTGCCAGCAGCTTGAGACCCCCCACTGAAGCTTTCTTT. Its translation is CASSLRPPTEAFF.

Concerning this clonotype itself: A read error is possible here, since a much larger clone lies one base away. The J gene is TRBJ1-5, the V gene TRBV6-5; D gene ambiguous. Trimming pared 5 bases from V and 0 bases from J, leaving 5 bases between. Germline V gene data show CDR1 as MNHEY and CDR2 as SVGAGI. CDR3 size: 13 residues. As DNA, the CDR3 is TGTGCCAGCAGTAACCATAGCAATCAGCCCCAGCATTTT. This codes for CASSNHSNQPQHF.

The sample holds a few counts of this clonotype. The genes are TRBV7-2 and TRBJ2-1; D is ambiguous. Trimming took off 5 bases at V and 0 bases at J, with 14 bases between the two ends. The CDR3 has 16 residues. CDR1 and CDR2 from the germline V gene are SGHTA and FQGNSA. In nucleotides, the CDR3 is TGTGCCAGCAGCCCAAACACGTTCAGCTCCTACAATGAGCAGTTCTTC. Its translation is CASSPNTFSSYNEQFF.

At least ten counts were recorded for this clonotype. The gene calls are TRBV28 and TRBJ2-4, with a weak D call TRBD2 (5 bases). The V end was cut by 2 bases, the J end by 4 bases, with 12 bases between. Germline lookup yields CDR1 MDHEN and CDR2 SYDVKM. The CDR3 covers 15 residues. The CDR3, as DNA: TGTGCCAGCAGTTTAGGAGGTCCCTCAAAAAACATTCAGTACTTC. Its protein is CASSLGGPSKNIQYF.

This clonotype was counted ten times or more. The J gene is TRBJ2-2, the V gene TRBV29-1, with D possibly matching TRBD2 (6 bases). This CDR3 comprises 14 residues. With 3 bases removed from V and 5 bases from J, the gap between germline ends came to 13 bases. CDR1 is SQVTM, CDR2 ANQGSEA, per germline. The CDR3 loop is CSVEGTGGTGELFF. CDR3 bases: TGCAGCGTTGAGGGTACCGGGGGAACCGGGGAGCTGTTTTTT.

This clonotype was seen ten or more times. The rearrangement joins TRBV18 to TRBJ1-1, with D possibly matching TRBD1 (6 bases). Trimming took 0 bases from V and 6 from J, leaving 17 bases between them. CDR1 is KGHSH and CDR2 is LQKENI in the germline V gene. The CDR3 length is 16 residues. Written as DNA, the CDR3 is TGTGCCAGCTCACCACCGTTCGGGGGGGGCTGGGCTGAAGCTTTCTTT. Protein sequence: CASSPPFGGGWAEAFF.

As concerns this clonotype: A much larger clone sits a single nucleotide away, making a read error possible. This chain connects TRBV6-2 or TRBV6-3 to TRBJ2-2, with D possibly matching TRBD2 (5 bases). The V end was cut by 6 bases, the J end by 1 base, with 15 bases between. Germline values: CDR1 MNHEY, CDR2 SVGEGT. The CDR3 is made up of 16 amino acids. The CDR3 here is CASSLGDYLNTGELFF. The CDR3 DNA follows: TGTGCCAGCAGCCTGGGTGACTACCTGAACACCGGGGAGCTGTTTTTT.